The 29 T cell receptor beta chains below were found in one sample sequenced in a study of beta chain features in type 1 diabetes (dated by TCRdb to the late 2010s). Points the paper makes about the study in general: In all four CD4+ subsets, TCRB CDR3 length was moderately but significantly shorter in type 1 diabetes patients.

Receptors were amplified or captured by the immunoSEQ multiplex PCR assay. All of the isolated RNA was reverse transcribed with the High Capacity cDNA Reverse Transcription Kit, so expressed TCRB transcripts were sequenced. This immuneACCESS table, as held by TCRdb, lists in-frame sequences with V and J called but not all clones. Of the missing ones, under half trace to an unresolved V gene in checked studies; the others have no known cause. The table for this sample lists roughly 350,000 clones; over 8.5% of them were counted only once. Clones ranked in the top ten supply approximately 0.6% of the sample. These receptors' antigens are unknown. Material: central memory CD4+ T cells from blood. The receptors were gathered from a man between 25 and 39 years old with type 1 diabetes.

The chain joins TRBV29-1 to TRBJ2-1, with TRBD1 identical over 8 bases. Germline trimming cut 6 bases from V and 0 bases from J; bases unmatched to any gene: 4. The germline CDR1 and CDR2 sequences are SQVTM and ANQGSEA. This CDR3 has 14 residues. In nucleotides, the CDR3 is TGCAGCGTCTTTGGACAGGGCTCCTACAATGAGCAGTTCTTC. Translation gives CSVFGQGSYNEQFF.

This sequence joins TRBV7-8 and TRBJ2-1, with D unresolved. V shed 6 bases and J shed 4 bases, with 10 bases lying between them. Germline lookup yields CDR1 SGHVS and CDR2 FQNEAQ. The CDR3 has 13 amino acids. The CDR3 DNA reads as TGTGCCAGCAGTATGGCCAGTTACAATGAGCAGTTCTTC. Amino acid sequence: CASSMASYNEQFF.

This clone was seen a few times. The J gene is TRBJ2-7, the V gene TRBV6-5; D tentatively reads TRBD1 or TRBD2 (7 bases each). Trimming took off 7 bases at V and 2 bases at J, with 15 bases between the two ends. This CDR3 has 14 residues. Germline CDR1 and CDR2: MNHEY and SVGAGI. DNA of the CDR3: TGTGCCAGCAACGACAGGGCGGGAGCCTACGAGCAGTACTTC. Amino acids: CASNDRAGAYEQYF.

The CDR3 here is CASSMGLEGEQYF. CDR3 sequence (DNA): TGTGCCAGTAGTATGGGACTAGAAGGCGAGCAGTACTTC. The chain links TRBV19 to TRBJ2-7; 8 nucleotides match TRBD2. Losses at the gene ends were 3 bases for V and 6 bases for J; bases not matched to a gene: 4. The CDR3 is 13 amino acids. Germline lookup yields CDR1 LNHDA and CDR2 SQIVND (reference sequence).

This chain connects TRBV5-1 to TRBJ1-2; D remains unclear. Deletions cut 5 bases from V and 2 bases from J, with 13 bases between. This CDR3 has 14 residues. Germline CDR1 and CDR2: SGHRS and YFSETQ. The DNA for the CDR3 is TGCGCCAGCAGTGAGGCTTCCTCAAACTATGGCTACACCTTC. This encodes CASSEASSNYGYTF.

CDR3 nucleotides: TGTGCCAGCAGTTTACAGGGACTCCCTACCGGGGAGCTGTTTTTT. This gives the protein CASSLQGLPTGELFF. This chain connects TRBV27 to TRBJ2-2, with a weak D call TRBD2 (6 bases). The CDR3 loop spans 15 amino acids. Germline CDR1 and CDR2: MNHEY and SMNVEV (reference sequence). V lost 2 bases, J lost 5 bases, and 12 bases lay in between.

This clone showed up just a few times. This chain links TRBV7-2 with TRBJ2-2; 7 bases map to TRBD2. The germline V gene has CDR1 SGHTA and CDR2 FQGNSA. This CDR3 contains 15 residues. The junction had 3 bases not matched to a gene; V was cut back by 0 bases and J by 5 bases. The CDR3 loop reads CASSLASGVTGELFF. The CDR3 coding sequence is TGTGCCAGCAGCTTAGCCAGCGGGGTAACCGGGGAGCTGTTTTTT.

In the case of this clone: One end of the junction varies from germline; a read error may be responsible. V gene TRBV10-3 combines with J gene TRBJ2-7; 8 bases line up with TRBD1. The CDR3 is made up of 14 amino acids. Germline CDR1 is ENHRY and CDR2 is SYGVKD. CDR3 amino acids: CASSEDRGTYEQYF. Written as DNA, the CDR3 is TGTGCCAGCAGTGAAGACAGGGGAACCTACGAGCAGTACTTC.

The chain carries TRBV2 and TRBJ2-5; perhaps D is TRBD1 or TRBD2 (5 bases each). From germline, CDR1 is SNHLY and CDR2 FYNNEI. The CDR3 totals 12 residues. Trimming removed 5 bases at V and 5 bases at J, with 9 bases between. This CDR3 reads CASSQGGETQYF. The CDR3 region has the DNA TGTGCCAGCAGTCAGGGCGGGGAGACCCAGTACTTC. Full variable domain (missing parts from reference TRBV2 and TRBJ2-5): EPEVTQTPSHQVTQMGQEVILRCVPISNHLYFYWYRQILGQKVEFLVSFYNNEISEKSEIFDDQFSVERPDGSNFTLKIRSTKLEDSAMYFCASSQGGETQYFGPGTRLLVL.

V gene TRBV5-8 combines with J gene TRBJ2-5; D is uncertain. The CDR3 loop spans 13 amino acids. Trimming took 3 bases from V and 1 from J, leaving 7 bases between them. CDR1 and CDR2 (germline): SGHTS, YDEGEE. CDR3 residues: CASSSNSQETQYF. The CDR3 DNA reads as TGTGCCAGCAGCTCAAACAGCCAAGAGACCCAGTACTTC.

V and J are TRBV6-4 and TRBJ1-5; D call uncertain. The CDR3 extends over 13 amino acids. Trimming cost V 3 bases and J 6 bases, with 9 bases left between them. CDR1 and CDR2 (germline): MRHNA, SNTAGT. The CDR3, as DNA: TGTGCCAGCAGTGAAGAGACGGGTCAGCCCCAGCATTTT. This codes for CASSEETGQPQHF.

This clone was seen only a few times. The rearrangement uses TRBV10-3 and TRBJ2-7; 9 positions match TRBD1. Germline CDR1 is ENHRY and CDR2 is SYGVKD. V lost 6 bases to trimming and J lost 3 bases; unmatched junction nucleotides: 6. The CDR3 is 14 residues long. As DNA, the CDR3 is TGTGCCATCAGACCGGGACAGGGAGGCTACGAGCAGTACTTC. The encoded protein is CAIRPGQGGYEQYF.

The chain couples TRBV11-3 to TRBJ2-3; D is perhaps TRBD1 (6 bases). The germline CDR1 and CDR2 sequences are SGHNT and YENEEA. Trimming shortened V by 3 bases and J by 3 bases, and 10 bases separated the two germline ends. CDR3 length equals 14 residues. In DNA, the CDR3 is TGTGCCAGCAGCTTCTCAACAGGGACAGATACGCAGTATTTT. It yields the protein CASSFSTGTDTQYF.

The chain is built from TRBV28 and TRBJ2-1, with 11 positions matching TRBD2. The CDR3 is made up of 14 amino acids. V lost 7 bases and J lost 4; bases outside the gene matches: 3. The germline V gene encodes CDR1 MDHEN and CDR2 SYDVKM. CDR3: CASISGRAYNEQFF. The CDR3 nucleotides read TGTGCCAGCATTAGCGGGAGGGCATACAATGAGCAGTTCTTC.

The V gene is TRBV9, the J gene TRBJ1-5; D not certain. Germline values: CDR1 SGDLS, CDR2 YYNGEE. V lost 0 bases, J lost 0 bases, and 7 bases lay in between. The CDR3 spans 15 residues. CDR3 sequence (DNA): TGTGCCAGCAGCGTAGGCAGCCATAGCAATCAGCCCCAGCATTTT. Translating it yields CASSVGSHSNQPQHF.

Only a few counts were recorded for this clone. The rearrangement joins TRBV27 to TRBJ2-3, with D perhaps TRBD2 (7 bases). CDR3 length equals 13 residues. CDR1 and CDR2 from the germline V gene are MNHEY and SMNVEV (reference sequence). Trimming left V 8 bases short and J 7 bases short, with 16 bases between. The CDR3 DNA follows: TGTGCCAGCGCGACGGGGGGCGCAAATACGCAGTATTTT. It translates to CASATGGANTQYF.

This rearrangement joins TRBV5-1 to TRBJ1-5; the D gene is possibly TRBD1 (5 bases). The ends were cut back, 0 bases at V and 7 bases at J, with 11 bases in the middle. The CDR3 extends over 14 amino acids. Germline V gives CDR1 SGHRS, CDR2 YFSETQ. In nucleotides, the CDR3 is TGCGCCAGCAGCTTGGGGGCAGGGCAGCAGCCCCAGCATTTT. Protein: CASSLGAGQQPQHF.

This clone was counted a few times. The chain has TRBV7-9 and TRBJ2-3; tentative D call: TRBD1 (6 bases). V was trimmed by 5 bases and J by 2 bases, leaving 11 bases between them. The CDR3 is 14 residues long. Germline V CDR1 and CDR2: SEHNR, FQNEAQ (reference sequence). The CDR3 nucleotides read TGTGCCAGCAGCATCCGGGACAACACAGATACGCAGTATTTT. Protein sequence: CASSIRDNTDTQYF.

This chain uses TRBV4-1 with TRBJ2-1, with 7 bases aligning to TRBD2. CDR1 and CDR2 from the germline V gene are MGHRA and YSYEKL. The CDR3 covers 16 residues. J was trimmed by 8 bases and V by 0 bases; bases with no gene match: 10. DNA of the CDR3: TGCGCCAGCAGCCAAGATAGCACTCTCCGGGGGGATGAGCAGTTCTTC. Its translation is CASSQDSTLRGDEQFF.

This clone occurred a few times. J is TRBJ1-2 and V is TRBV11-2; 7 bases agree with TRBD1. Unmatched junction bases numbered 19, after V lost 2 bases and J lost 4 bases. In germline, CDR1 is SGHAT, CDR2 FQNNGV. This CDR3 region has 19 residues. CDR3 in DNA: TGTGCCAGCAGCTTAACTCGGACAGGAGGCCCCGCAAAGTCCTATGGCTACACCTTC. Protein product: CASSLTRTGGPAKSYGYTF.

This clone came up many times. This chain uses TRBV19 with TRBJ2-7; D gene uncertain. This CDR3 has 14 amino acids. Germline lookup yields CDR1 LNHDA and CDR2 SQIVND (reference sequence). The V gene lost 3 bases and the J gene lost 2 bases, with 11 bases spanning the gap. The CDR3 DNA is TGTGCCAGTAGTATTGGAAACGGCGCCTACGAGCAGTACTTC. This translates into CASSIGNGAYEQYF.

This clone turned up a few times. The CDR3 bases are TGTGCCAGCAGCTCTAGGACAGGGCCGGAGGAGTACTTC. It translates to CASSSRTGPEEYF. The chain recombines TRBV5-6 with TRBJ2-7, with 8 bases identical to TRBD1. Germline V lookup: CDR1 SGHDT, CDR2 YYEEEE. V lost 3 bases to trimming and J lost 11 bases; unmatched junction nucleotides: 10. CDR3 length: 13 amino acids.

The chain is built from TRBV9 and TRBJ2-1, with no clear D. The germline gives CDR1 SGDLS, CDR2 YYNGEE. The CDR3 has 12 amino acids. Trimming removed 0 bases at V and 10 bases at J, with 8 bases between. CDR3 residues: CASSVEMEEQFF. CDR3 DNA sequence: TGTGCCAGCAGCGTAGAAATGGAAGAGCAGTTCTTC.

In the case of this clone: Other DNA variants within this sample encode the same CDR3. J is TRBJ2-5 and V is TRBV7-8; D is undetermined. Germline V lookup: CDR1 SGHVS, CDR2 FQNEAQ. CDR3 length equals 13 residues. V was cut by 1 base and J by 1 base, with 4 bases left in between. Here the CDR3 reads CASSLGRQETQYF. The CDR3 bases are TGTGCCAGCAGCTTAGGACGCCAAGAGACCCAGTACTTC. Looking up the rest from reference TRBV7-8 and TRBJ2-5 gives the full variable domain: GAGVSQSPRYKVAKRGQDVALRCDPISGHVSLFWYQQALGQGPEFLTYFQNEAQLDKSGLPSDRFFAERPEGSVSTLKIQRTQQEDSAVYLCASSLGRQETQYFGPGTRLLVL.

This clone was counted only a few times. The chain recombines TRBV7-2 with TRBJ2-3, with 10 bases identical to TRBD2. The germline CDR1 and CDR2 sequences are SGHTA and FQGNSA. This CDR3 region has 14 residues. V shed 2 bases and J 5 bases; nucleotides not matched to a gene: 1. The CDR3 here is CASSLLAGEDTQYF. As DNA, the CDR3 is TGTGCCAGCAGCTTACTAGCGGGAGAAGATACGCAGTATTTT.

This clone was counted between two and nine times. This sample also contains other DNA sequences that code for the same CDR3. For the CDR3, the DNA is TGCGCCAGCAGCTTGGGCTTCCAAGAGACCCAGTACTTC. It translates to CASSLGFQETQYF. The rearrangement joins TRBV5-1 to TRBJ2-5; D remains ambiguous. V was trimmed by 0 bases and J by 1 base, leaving 4 bases between them. This CDR3 is 13 amino acids long. Germline V gives CDR1 SGHRS, CDR2 YFSETQ.

This clone was counted between two and nine times. The CDR3 sequence: CASSLMGQEKLFF. Written as DNA, the CDR3 is TGTGCCAGCAGTTTAATGGGACAAGAAAAACTGTTTTTT. The chain recombines TRBV27 with TRBJ1-4; TRBD1 might be the D (6 bases). CDR3 length: 13 residues. With 2 bases removed from V and 8 bases from J, the gap between germline ends came to 9 bases. Per the germline V gene, CDR1 is MNHEY and CDR2 is SMNVEV (reference sequence).

This clone was seen only a few times. The genes are TRBV25-1 and TRBJ2-7; TRBD1 agrees at 8 bases. J was trimmed by 3 bases and V by 3 bases; bases with no gene match: 7. There are 15 residues in the CDR3. Looked up from germline, CDR1 is MGHDK and CDR2 is SYGVNS. The CDR3 bases are TGTGCCAGCAGTGACCCGGGACAGGCGAGCTACGAGCAGTACTTC. It codes for CASSDPGQASYEQYF.

This clone was recorded a few times. The chain couples TRBV5-1 to TRBJ2-7; no firm D call. Trimming shortened V by 4 bases and J by 0 bases, and 8 bases separated the two germline ends. This CDR3 spans 13 amino acids. Germline V CDR1 and CDR2: SGHRS, YFSETQ. CDR3 in DNA: TGCGCCAGCAGCGGTCCGAGCTCCTACGAGCAGTACTTC. Amino acids: CASSGPSSYEQYF.